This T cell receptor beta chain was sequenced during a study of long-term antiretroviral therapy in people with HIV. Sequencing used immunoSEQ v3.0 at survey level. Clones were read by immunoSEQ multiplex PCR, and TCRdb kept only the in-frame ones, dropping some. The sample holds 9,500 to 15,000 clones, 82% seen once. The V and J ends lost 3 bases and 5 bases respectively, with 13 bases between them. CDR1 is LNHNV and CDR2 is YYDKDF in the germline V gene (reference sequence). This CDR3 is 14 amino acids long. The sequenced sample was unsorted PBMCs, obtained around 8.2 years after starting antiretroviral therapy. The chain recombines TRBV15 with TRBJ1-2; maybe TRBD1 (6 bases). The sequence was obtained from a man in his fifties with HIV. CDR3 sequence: CATSSGQFLYGYTF. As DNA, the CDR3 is TGTGCCACCAGCAGTGGACAGTTTCTATATGGCTACACCTTC.